The 17 T cell receptor beta chains listed next were all sequenced from one sample in a study of T cell clonality in common variable immunodeficiency. Here immunoSEQ multiplex PCR was the method, and the copy in TCRdb shows in-frame clones only, minus some. The record shows some 50,000 clones for this sample, with no singletons present. The specimen sequenced was peripheral blood mononuclear cells. The receptors shown here come from a person aged 18-70 years in good health.

The table lists this clone with a few counts. The read terminates 3 residues before the CDR3 end, so the remaining end is supplied by the germline J gene. The chain employs TRBV7-2 and TRBJ1-2; D is undetermined. The CDR3 loop spans 14 amino acids. Germline-derived CDR1 and CDR2 are SGHTA and FQGNSA. The sequenced part of the CDR3 DNA is TGTGCCGCTAACCGGCGGAGCTCCTACAATGAC. It codes for CAANRRSSYND. The complete CDR3 protein is CAANRRSSYNDYTF.

This clone has a count of ten or more. The CDR3 extends 3 residues past the end of the read, so its final part is completed from the germline J gene. The V call is TRBV5-6, the J call TRBJ1-1; 9 nucleotides align to TRBD1. This CDR3 spans 14 amino acids. Germline V CDR1 and CDR2: SGHDT, YYEEEE. V lost 3 bases, J lost 1 base, and 1 base stayed unmatched. Here the CDR3 reads CASSWGQGNTEAFF. CDR3 DNA (partial): TGTGCCAGCAGCTGGGGACAGGGGAACACTGAA.

This clone was counted ten times or more. The read gets to within 3 residues of the CDR3 end, and the germline J gene fills in the rest. This chain connects TRBV19 to TRBJ2-5; 10 nucleotides match TRBD2. Per germline, CDR1 LNHDA and CDR2 SQIVND (reference sequence). V shed 9 bases and J 2 bases; nucleotides not matched to a gene: 12. The CDR3 totals 16 residues. CDR3 sequence: CASQSSGGPQQETQYF. CDR3 DNA (partial): TGTGCCAGCCAATCTAGCGGGGGACCGCAACAAGAGACC.

This clone was counted ten times or more. The CDR3 extends 3 residues past the end of the read, so its final part is completed from the germline J gene. This rearrangement joins TRBV30 to TRBJ2-1, with D uncertain. Trimming took 3 bases from V and 5 from J, leaving 8 bases between them. In germline, CDR1 is GTSNPN, CDR2 SVGIG (reference sequence). This CDR3 has 12 amino acids. CDR3 sequence reads: CAWRIENNEQFF. Incomplete CDR3 DNA: TGTGCCTGGAGAATAGAAAACAATGAG.

This clone came up many times. The CDR3 DNA, read in part, is TGTGCCAGCAGCCCGGGACACACGGGCACTGAA. The encoded protein is CASSPGHTGTE. The whole CDR3 is CASSPGHTGTEAFF. The chain has TRBV7-8 and TRBJ1-1, with a tentative D call TRBD1 (6 bases). The read comes to an end 3 residues before the CDR3 does, leaving the germline J gene to fill in the end. CDR1 SGHVS and CDR2 FQNEAQ come from the germline V gene. Trimming shortened V by 5 bases and J by 4 bases, and 14 bases separated the two germline ends. The CDR3 contains 14 residues. The full variable domain, its missing parts supplied by reference TRBV7-8 and TRBJ1-1, is GAGVSQSPRYKVAKRGQDVALRCDPISGHVSLFWYQQALGQGPEFLTYFQNEAQLDKSGLPSDRFFAERPEGSVSTLKIQRTQQEDSAVYLCASSPGHTGTEAFFGQGTRLTVV.

This clone was observed many times. One end of the junction fails to match germline, which may point to a read error. The CDR3 end is not reached by the read, which stops 3 residues before it; the germline J gene fills it in. V gene TRBV5-1 combines with J gene TRBJ2-2; 7 positions match TRBD2. Germline V gives CDR1 SGHRS, CDR2 YFSETQ. The CDR3 runs to 14 residues. The CDR3 bases that were read are TGCGCCAGCCGCTTACGAGGGGAGGGTTCACCG. It translates to CASRLRGEGSP. The entire CDR3 is CASRLRGEGSPLFF.

As for this clone: Read coverage stops 3 residues before the CDR3 terminus; the germline J gene supplies the remainder. J is TRBJ2-4 and V is TRBV5-6; 7 bases are shared with TRBD1. Looked up from germline, CDR1 is SGHDT and CDR2 is YYEEEE. This CDR3 has 14 residues. Partial CDR3 DNA: TGTGCCAGCAGCTTCGGGACAGCTAACTATGGT. It is translated as CASSFGTANYG. The whole CDR3 region reads CASSFGTANYGQYF.

Many counts were recorded for this clone. Read data end 3 residues before the CDR3 end; the end is taken from the germline J gene. The chain recombines TRBV29-1 with TRBJ1-6; 9 positions agree with TRBD1. This CDR3 comprises 15 residues. J lost 4 bases, V lost 7 bases, and 8 bases had no gene match. CDR1 and CDR2 from the germline V gene are SQVTM and ANQGSEA. The DNA read from the CDR3 is TGCAGCGCACGTTCCGGGACAGGGTATAATTCACCC. This sequence encodes CSARSGTGYNSP. Given in full, the CDR3 is CSARSGTGYNSPLHF.

This clone was detected ten times or more. The CDR3 is cut off 3 residues early in the read; its end comes from the germline J gene. V gene TRBV7-8 combines with J gene TRBJ2-3; 9 nucleotides line up with TRBD1. CDR3 length: 16 residues. From germline, CDR1 is SGHVS and CDR2 FQNEAQ. Losses at the gene ends were 5 bases for V and 2 bases for J; bases not matched to a gene: 8. CDR3 in amino acids: CASSGSQGAITDTQYF. CDR3 DNA (partial): TGTGCCAGCAGCGGATCACAGGGGGCAATCACAGATACG.

This clone was observed at least ten times. The sequenced fragment ends 3 residues before the CDR3 boundary, so the rest is inferred from the germline J gene. The J gene is TRBJ2-3, the V gene TRBV6-2 or TRBV6-3; tentatively, D is TRBD2 (6 bases). Germline V gene lookup returns CDR1 MNHEY and CDR2 SVGEGT. With 6 bases removed from V and 1 base from J, the gap between germline ends came to 14 bases. The CDR3 is 15 amino acids. CDR3 amino acids: CASSWTGDCTDTQYF. CDR3 bases read: TGTGCCAGCAGCTGGACGGGGGACTGCACAGATACG.

This clone was seen many times. The CDR3 end lies 3 residues beyond the end of the read and is filled in from the germline J gene. V and J are TRBV7-9 and TRBJ2-2; D perhaps matches TRBD1 (6 bases). V shed 5 bases and J shed 4 bases, with 14 bases lying between them. Germline CDR1 SEHNR, CDR2 FQNEAQ (reference sequence). The CDR3 extends over 15 amino acids. The sequenced part of the CDR3 DNA is TGTGCCAGCAGCCCGCGGACAGTTTCCACCGGGGAG. Translated: CASSPRTVSTGE. The full CDR3 is CASSPRTVSTGELFF.

This clone was counted ten times or more. The part of the CDR3 DNA that was read is TGCGCCAGCAGCTCCTGGGGGCTAGCGGGAGGAAAACCCAAGACC. Translation: CASSSWGLAGGKPKT. The CDR3 in full is CASSSWGLAGGKPKTQYF. The chain carries TRBV5-1 and TRBJ2-5; TRBD2 matches 11 bases. The CDR3 end falls 3 residues outside the read, so it is completed with the germline J gene. Losses at the gene ends were 3 bases for V and 6 bases for J; bases not matched to a gene: 16. Germline V lookup: CDR1 SGHRS, CDR2 YFSETQ. The CDR3 sequence is 18 residues long.

In this sample, this clone turned up many times. The read comes to an end 3 residues before the CDR3 does, leaving the germline J gene to fill in the end. V usage is TRBV20-1 and J usage is TRBJ2-4; D is perhaps TRBD1 (5 bases). This CDR3 contains 18 residues. With 0 bases removed from V and 0 bases from J, the gap between germline ends came to 18 bases. From germline, CDR1 is DFQATT and CDR2 SNEGSKA (reference sequence). The CDR3 protein is CSARDEWGTMLAKNIQYF. CDR3 DNA (partial): TGCAGTGCTAGAGATGAGTGGGGCACTATGCTAGCCAAAAACATT.

This clone was detected ten times or more. The sequenced fragment ends 3 residues before the CDR3 boundary, so the rest is inferred from the germline J gene. V and J are TRBV2 and TRBJ1-2, with a possible D match to TRBD1 (5 bases). CDR1 SNHLY and CDR2 FYNNEI come from the germline V gene. The CDR3 has 12 residues. This CDR3 is CASSVRTTTYTF. The sequenced CDR3 bases are TGTGCCAGCAGTGTCCGGACAACGACC.

In this sample, this clone turned up many times. The DNA ends 3 residues before the CDR3 does, and the rest of the CDR3 is filled in from the germline J gene. This chain uses TRBV18 with TRBJ2-2; 10 nucleotides agree with TRBD2. The CDR3 runs to 16 residues. Germline loops: CDR1 KGHSH, CDR2 LQKENI. After removal of 3 bases from V and 3 bases from J, the junction contained 4 bases not matched to a gene. The CDR3 bases that were read are TGTGCCAGCTCACCCCTTAGCGGGGGGTACACCGGGGAG. It is translated as CASSPLSGGYTGE. The CDR3 in its entirety is CASSPLSGGYTGELFF.

This clone has ten or more counts. The observed sequence ends 3 residues before the CDR3 terminus, with the missing tail filled in from the germline J gene. V usage is TRBV5-6 and J usage is TRBJ1-2; maybe TRBD1 (6 bases). Germline values: CDR1 SGHDT, CDR2 YYEEEE. The length of the CDR3 is 14 residues. The CDR3 sequence: CASQGRGYGEGYTF. Incomplete CDR3 DNA: TGTGCCAGCCAGGGGCGAGGGTATGGTGAGGGC.

The sample holds many counts of this clone. The read terminates 3 residues ahead of where the CDR3 ends, so the germline J gene completes it. J is TRBJ1-2 and V is TRBV13, with 7 positions matching TRBD1. The CDR3 loop spans 13 amino acids. The V segment lost 3 bases and the J segment 4 bases; nucleotides outside the gene matches: 2. From germline, CDR1 is PRHDT and CDR2 FYEKMQ (reference sequence). This CDR3 is CASSFGQAYGYTF. The DNA read from the CDR3 is TGTGCCAGCAGCTTTGGACAGGCCTATGGC.